This TCR beta chain was identified in a study of CD8 T cells in ankylosing spondylitis. Overall study findings and caveats: As for the disease-linked clones, they showed a CD8+ phenotype and occurred at relatively low frequencies in peripheral blood.

Per germline, CDR1 DFQATT and CDR2 SNEGSKA (reference sequence). There are 17 residues in the CDR3. The V and J ends lost 3 bases and 1 base respectively, with 22 bases between them. This clonotype appeared a few times. Its antigen is unidentified. TCRdb redid the calling of the 5' RACE reads with MiXCR, one entry per CDR3 protein. The sample has about 230,000 distinct CDR3 sequences, approximately 8% seen once. Sequences were obtained from blood, either unsorted or a sorted T cell fraction (not recorded which). The TCR originated in a female donor with ankylosing spondylitis or in good health (not recorded which). The chain couples TRBV20-1 to TRBJ2-7; weak D call: TRBD2 (6 bases). CDR3 in DNA: TGCAGTGCTAGGGCCCTAGGGACTGGCTGGGGGTCCTACGAGCAGTACTTC. It specifies CSARALGTGWGSYEQYF.